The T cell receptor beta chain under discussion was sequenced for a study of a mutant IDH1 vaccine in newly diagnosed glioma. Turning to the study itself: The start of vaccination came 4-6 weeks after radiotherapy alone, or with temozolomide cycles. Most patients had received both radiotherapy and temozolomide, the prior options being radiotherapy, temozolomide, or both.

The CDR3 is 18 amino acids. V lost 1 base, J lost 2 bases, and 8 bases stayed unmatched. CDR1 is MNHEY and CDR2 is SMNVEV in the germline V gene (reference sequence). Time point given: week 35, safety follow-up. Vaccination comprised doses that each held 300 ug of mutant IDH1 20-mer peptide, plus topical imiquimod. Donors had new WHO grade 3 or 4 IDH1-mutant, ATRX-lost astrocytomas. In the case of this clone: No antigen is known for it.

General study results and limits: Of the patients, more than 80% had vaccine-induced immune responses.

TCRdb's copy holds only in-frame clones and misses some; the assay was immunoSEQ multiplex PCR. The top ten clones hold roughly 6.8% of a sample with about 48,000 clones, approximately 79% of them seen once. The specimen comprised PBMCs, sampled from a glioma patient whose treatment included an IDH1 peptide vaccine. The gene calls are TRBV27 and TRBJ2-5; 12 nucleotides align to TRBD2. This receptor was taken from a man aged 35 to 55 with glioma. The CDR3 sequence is CASSLFQTSGGLQETQYF. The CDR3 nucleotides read TGTGCCAGCAGTTTATTCCAGACTAGCGGGGGCTTACAAGAGACCCAGTACTTC.